Listed below are T cell receptor beta chains from one sample, sequenced in a study of cytomegalovirus exposure and HLA in healthy donors. Data came from immunoSEQ multiplex PCR; TCRdb stores just in-frame clones and leaves some out. The table shows about 150,000 clones, with 86% occurring only once. Sequencing input: PBMCs. These receptors all stem from a human donor in good health. The CDR3 runs from the conserved cysteine through the conserved F or W. A D gene is named only where the DNA matches it firmly. Size is omitted from some rows. Given values are once, few, many or a class for expanded clones.

>TRBV5-6|TRBD2|TRBJ2-2|NA
TGTGCCAGCAGCGAGGGACTAGCTGCGAACACCGGGGAGCTGTTTTTT
CASSEGLAANTGELFF
>TRBV29-1|TRBD2|TRBJ2-3|once
TGCAGCGTTGAAGAGAGCGGGAGGGGTTCAGATACGCAGTATTTT
CSVEESGRGSDTQYF
>TRBV7-2|TRBD1|TRBJ1-1|NA
TGTGCCAGCAGCCTATTGACAGGGGGCACTGAAGCTTTCTTT
CASSLLTGGTEAFF
>TRBV27|TRBD1|TRBJ2-7|NA
TGTGCCAGCAGTGCCCGGACAGGGGGCCGCTACGAGCAGTACTTC
CASSARTGGRYEQYF
>TRBV19|NA|TRBJ2-2|NA
TGTGCCAGTAGTAGCACAGGGTCGTGGACCGGGGAGCTGTTTTTT
CASSSTGSWTGELFF
>TRBV27|TRBD2|TRBJ2-7|NA
TGTGCCAGCTCATCTAGCGGGGGGGAAACCTACGAGCAGTACTTC
CASSSSGGETYEQYF
>TRBV5-1|NA|TRBJ2-3|NA
TGCGCCAGCAGCTTGGGAGACAGCGTAGATACGCAGTATTTT
CASSLGDSVDTQYF
>TRBV4-1|NA|TRBJ2-3|once
TGCGCCAGCAGCCAAGAGGGGGGGCGCCGGGCGGATACGCAGTATTTT
CASSQEGGRRADTQYF
>TRBV30|NA|TRBJ2-7|NA
TGTGCCTGGAGCCGTCTCCCGGGAGATGTTCACGAGCAGTACTTC
CAWSRLPGDVHEQYF
>TRBV7-8|TRBD1|TRBJ1-1|NA
TGTGCCAGCAGCTTCAGGGGACAGCTAAACACTGAAGCTTTCTTT
CASSFRGQLNTEAFF
>TRBV6-1|NA|TRBJ1-2|NA
TGTGCCAGCATATCTGGCACAGGCTATGGCTACACCTTC
CASISGTGYGYTF
>TRBV7-3|TRBD2|TRBJ2-3|NA
TGTGCCAGCAGCCTTTTAGCGGGAGCCTCCACAGATACGCAGTATTTT
CASSLLAGASTDTQYF
>TRBV27|NA|TRBJ2-2|NA
TGTGCCAGCAGTCCCGTCAGCACCGGGGAGCTGTTTTTT
CASSPVSTGELFF
>TRBV28|NA|TRBJ1-2|NA
TGTGCCAGCAGTTCGGGAAGCTGGAACTATGGCTACACCTTC
CASSSGSWNYGYTF
>TRBV10-1|TRBD2|TRBJ2-7|NA
TGCGCCAGCAGTGCGACTAGCGCCTCCTACGAGCAGTACTTC
CASSATSASYEQYF
>TRBV4-3|NA|TRBJ1-3|NA
TGCGCCAGCAGCCAAGACCTAAAGAGCTCTGGAAACACCATATATTTT
CASSQDLKSSGNTIYF
>TRBV5-6|TRBD1|TRBJ1-3|NA
TGTGCCAGCAGCTCGACAGGGAAGGGCAACACCATATATTTT
CASSSTGKGNTIYF